Presented here are 13 T cell receptor beta chains from one specimen sequenced in a study of regulatory T cells in long-lasting Graves disease. Sample time point: persistent/refractory GD, antithyroid drugs over 5 years with positive TRAb. PBMC-derived RNA was used for the TCR library. Investigators prepared the TCR beta libraries by applying iRepertoire HTBI primers and Arm-PCR of CDR3 regions. TCRdb fed the multiplex PCR reads into MiXCR, producing one record per CDR3 protein. The sample carries over 450,000 distinct CDR3 sequences, approximately 21% recorded once. Sequenced here: peripheral blood mononuclear cells (PBMCs), sampled when the disease was refractory, from a patient treated with antithyroid drugs. These receptors came from a female donor with Graves disease.

Concerning this clonotype itself: The germline gene is not matched at one end of the junction; a read error may be the cause. This sequence joins TRBV28 and TRBJ1-5; possible D gene TRBD1, 6 bases. The CDR3 totals 13 residues. Germline V gene sequence: CDR1 MDHEN, CDR2 SYDVKM. The CDR3 coding sequence is TGTGGCAGCACCCCACAGGGCGGACAGCCCCAGCATTTT. It is translated as CGSTPQGGQPQHF.

The rearrangement joins TRBV5-6 to TRBJ2-7; unclear D gene. The CDR3 runs 15 residues. In germline, CDR1 is SGHDT, CDR2 YYEEEE. V was trimmed by 4 bases and J by 0 bases, leaving 14 bases between them. Here the CDR3 reads CASSKRPDSSYEQYF. As DNA, the CDR3 is TGTGCCAGCAGCAAGCGACCGGATAGCTCCTACGAGCAGTACTTC.

This clonotype appeared a single time. The junction departs from the called germline gene at one end, perhaps through a read error. The J gene is TRBJ1-3, the V gene TRBV24-1, with D possibly TRBD1 on 6 matching bases. The CDR3 has 16 residues. Germline V gene lookup returns CDR1 KGHDR and CDR2 SFDVKD. The CDR3, as DNA: TGTGACACCAGTGATCCGCAGGGGAACTCTGGAAACACCATATATTTT. It codes for CDTSDPQGNSGNTIYF.

V is TRBV3-1 and J is TRBJ2-7; a possible D gene is TRBD2 (5 bases). The CDR3 has 11 residues. The V end lost 5 bases, the J end lost 6 bases, and 8 bases lay between the germline ends. Germline loops: CDR1 LGHDT, CDR2 YNNKEL (reference sequence). CDR3 in amino acids: CASSKSGEQYF. CDR3 sequence (DNA): TGTGCCAGCAGCAAGAGCGGCGAGCAGTACTTC.

This clonotype appeared a single time. In nucleotides, the CDR3 is TGTGCCAGCAGACCCAGTGGGACCCTGGGAGAGACCCAGTACTTC. Translating it yields CASRPSGTLGETQYF. The chain has TRBV28 and TRBJ2-5, with D tentatively TRBD1 or TRBD2 (5 bases each). The CDR3 is 15 amino acids. V was clipped by 6 bases and J by 4 bases, with 18 bases between them. Germline V gene sequence: CDR1 MDHEN, CDR2 SYDVKM.

The V call is TRBV7-2, the J call TRBJ2-5, with TRBD1 identical over 8 bases. The CDR3 loop spans 14 amino acids. V shed 5 bases and J 5 bases; nucleotides not matched to a gene: 7. Germline V CDR1 and CDR2: SGHTA, FQGNSA. DNA of the CDR3: TGTGCCAGCAGCCTCTTTACAGGGGGGGAGACCCAGTACTTC. Amino acids: CASSLFTGGETQYF.

The chain couples TRBV25-1 to TRBJ2-1, with D unclear. Germline CDR1 and CDR2: MGHDK and SYGVNS. The CDR3 consists of 13 residues. Trimming took 0 bases from V and 4 from J, leaving 4 bases between them. The CDR3 protein is CASSEYPYNEQFF. The CDR3 nucleotides read TGTGCCAGCAGTGAATATCCTTACAATGAGCAGTTCTTC. The whole variable domain, remainder taken from reference TRBV25-1 and TRBJ2-1, is EADIYQTPRYLVIGTGKKITLECSQTMGHDKMYWYQQDPGMELHLIHYSYGVNSTEKGDLSSESTVSRIRTEHFPLTLESARPSHTSQYLCASSEYPYNEQFFGPGTRLTVL.

The genes are TRBV19 and TRBJ2-1; D is undetermined. CDR1 LNHDA and CDR2 SQIVND come from the germline V gene (reference sequence). V lost 0 bases and J 2 bases, leaving 17 bases between the germline ends. CDR3 length equals 18 residues. The CDR3 region has the DNA TGTGCCAGTAGTATAGATTTAGAGGCCCTTGGTCCCTACAATGAGCAGTTCTTC. Protein sequence: CASSIDLEALGPYNEQFF.

Of note for this clonotype: Given a much more abundant clone one base away, this may be a read error. The chain joins TRBV28 to TRBJ1-4; TRBD1 aligns across 7 bases. With V trimmed by 8 bases and J by 0 bases, 3 bases remained unmatched. Germline assignment: CDR1 MDHEN and CDR2 SYDVKM. The CDR3 is 14 residues long. This CDR3 reads CASWTGTTNEKLFF. CDR3 bases: TGTGCCAGCTGGACAGGTACAACTAATGAAAAACTGTTTTTT.

This clonotype came up a few times. V and J are TRBV9 and TRBJ2-7; perhaps TRBD2 as D (7 bases). V lost 0 bases to trimming and J lost 5 bases, with 21 bases between them. This CDR3 has 17 residues. Germline lookup yields CDR1 SGDLS and CDR2 YYNGEE. CDR3 nucleotide sequence: TGTGCCAGCAGCGTAGCTGGTGGCGGGAGAGGGGGAGACGAGCAGTACTTC. It codes for CASSVAGGGRGGDEQYF.

This clonotype was counted a few times. This sequence joins TRBV7-8 and TRBJ1-5, with D perhaps matching TRBD1 (5 bases). V shed 6 bases and J shed 6 bases, with 12 bases lying between them. Per germline, CDR1 SGHVS and CDR2 FQNEAQ. The CDR3 is 13 residues long. CDR3: CASREQEGQPQHF. The DNA for the CDR3 is TGTGCCAGCAGGGAACAGGAGGGTCAGCCCCAGCATTTT.

This clonotype showed up many times. The rearrangement uses TRBV12-3 or TRBV12-4 and TRBJ2-7; D tentatively fits TRBD1 or TRBD2 (6 bases each). This CDR3 has 18 amino acids. The ends were cut back, 6 bases at V and 2 bases at J, with 26 bases in the middle. The CDR3 DNA sequence: TGTGCCAGCAGGCCTCGCGGAACGGGACTCCAGGGGCCCTACGAGCAGTACTTC. Translating it yields CASRPRGTGLQGPYEQYF.

The table lists this clonotype with a few counts. This chain connects TRBV6-1 to TRBJ2-5, with D maybe TRBD2 (7 bases). CDR3 length: 15 residues. V shed 6 bases and J shed 5 bases, with 19 bases lying between them. In germline, CDR1 is MNHNS, CDR2 SASEGT. CDR3 loop: CASSRTGGFGETQYF. CDR3 DNA: TGTGCCAGCAGCCGAACGGGGGGCTTCGGGGAGACCCAGTACTTC.